This passage covers 13 T cell receptor beta chains from one sample sequenced in a study of cytomegalovirus exposure and HLA in healthy donors. Amplification used 60 Vbeta primers and 13 Jbeta primers. Sequencing used immunoSEQ multiplex PCR; TCRdb keeps in-frame clones, though not all of them. The sample has under 250,000 clones, roughly 82% seen once. The specimen was PBMCs. The origin of the receptors is a man in his forties in good health and CMV-seropositive.

The rearrangement joins TRBV27 to TRBJ2-1; 9 nucleotides line up with TRBD2. This CDR3 comprises 15 residues. V dropped 6 bases and J dropped 5; count of bases not matched to a gene: 8. The germline CDR1 and CDR2 sequences are MNHEY and SMNVEV (reference sequence). CDR3 sequence: CASSHTSGLHNEQFF. As DNA, the CDR3 is TGTGCCAGCAGCCACACTAGCGGGTTACACAATGAGCAGTTCTTC.

The chain links TRBV11-3 to TRBJ2-1, with TRBD2 matching 9 bases. J lost 3 bases, V lost 5 bases, and 14 bases had no gene match. Germline lookup yields CDR1 SGHNT and CDR2 YENEEA. The CDR3 has 18 residues. The CDR3 DNA sequence: TGTGCCAGCAGCCCGGGGGTGGGGCGGGAGGGGATCTACAATGAGCAGTTCTTC. Its translation is CASSPGVGREGIYNEQFF.

The V call is TRBV10-1, the J call TRBJ2-7, with a tentative D call TRBD1 (6 bases). V was pared by 3 bases and J by 4 bases, with 13 bases between. The CDR3 has 14 amino acids. The germline V gene encodes CDR1 WNHNN and CDR2 SYGVQD (reference sequence). As DNA, the CDR3 is TGCGCCAGCAGTGAAGGTGGCAGGGGTTACGAGCAGTACTTC. Translated, it gives CASSEGGRGYEQYF.

This rearrangement joins TRBV9 to TRBJ1-4; D is ambiguous. V was pared by 0 bases and J by 7 bases, with 10 bases between. This CDR3 is built from 14 residues. CDR1 and CDR2 from the germline V gene are SGDLS and YYNGEE. The CDR3 protein is CASSVAGRSEKLFF. The DNA for the CDR3 is TGTGCCAGCAGCGTAGCTGGGAGAAGTGAAAAACTGTTTTTT.

This sequence joins TRBV2 and TRBJ1-5; D not certain. Germline V gene data show CDR1 as SNHLY and CDR2 as FYNNEI. This CDR3 region has 14 residues. Trimming removed 3 bases from V and 0 bases from J, with 6 bases in between. CDR3 nucleotides: TGTGCCAGCAGTGACAGGCCTAGCAATCAGCCCCAGCATTTT. It yields the protein CASSDRPSNQPQHF.

The V call is TRBV5-1, the J call TRBJ2-5; possibly TRBD2 for D (5 bases). Trimming removed 4 bases from V and 5 bases from J, with 15 bases in between. In germline, CDR1 is SGHRS, CDR2 YFSETQ. The length of the CDR3 is 14 residues. CDR3 protein: CASSPVLPGETQYF. CDR3 nucleotide sequence: TGCGCCAGCAGCCCAGTGCTGCCGGGGGAGACCCAGTACTTC.

The chain is built from TRBV5-1 and TRBJ2-3; D gene ambiguous. Trimming pared 2 bases from V and 0 bases from J, leaving 10 bases between. Germline V CDR1 and CDR2: SGHRS, YFSETQ. The CDR3 runs to 15 residues. CDR3: CASSFAPGSTDTQYF. DNA of the CDR3: TGCGCCAGCAGCTTCGCTCCGGGTAGCACAGATACGCAGTATTTT.

Comments on this clone: Additional DNA sequences in this sample encode the identical CDR3. The rearrangement links TRBV6-5 to TRBJ2-1, with TRBD2 matching 13 bases. V trimming: 0 bases; J trimming: 7 bases; junction bases outside the gene matches: 3. Per the germline V gene, CDR1 is MNHEY and CDR2 is SVGAGI. This CDR3 has 16 residues. CDR3 DNA: TGTGCCAGCAGTTACTCGAGACTAGCGGGAGGAAATGAGCAGTTCTTC. This gives the protein CASSYSRLAGGNEQFF.

This chain uses TRBV10-2 with TRBJ2-7, with 9 bases identical to TRBD2. V lost 1 base and J lost 3; bases outside the gene matches: 7. The CDR3 spans 16 residues. Per germline, CDR1 WSHSY and CDR2 SAAADI. The CDR3 DNA reads TGCGCCAGCAGTGAGTGGCTAGCGGGGAAAAACTACGAGCAGTACTTC. Protein product: CASSEWLAGKNYEQYF.

The rearrangement uses TRBV19 and TRBJ2-5, with D possibly TRBD1 on 6 matching bases. Germline V gives CDR1 LNHDA, CDR2 SQIVND (reference sequence). V was cut by 7 bases and J by 0 bases, with 12 bases left in between. The CDR3 is 14 amino acids. DNA for the CDR3: TGTGCCAGTAATGGACAGCCTTACCAAGAGACCCAGTACTTC. Amino acids: CASNGQPYQETQYF.

The sample holds a few counts of this clone. The V and J genes are TRBV27 and TRBJ2-1, with 13 bases aligning to TRBD2. Germline lookup yields CDR1 MNHEY and CDR2 SMNVEV (reference sequence). With 5 bases clipped from V and 15 bases from J, the junction kept 13 bases outside the gene matches. The CDR3 has 15 amino acids. The CDR3 reads CASSLPGLAGSGPFF. CDR3 sequence (DNA): TGTGCCAGCAGTCTCCCGGGACTAGCGGGATCCGGCCCGTTCTTC.

The rearrangement joins TRBV25-1 to TRBJ1-4; a possible D gene is TRBD1 (6 bases). CDR3 size: 15 residues. The V gene's germline CDR1 is MGHDK and CDR2 SYGVNS. Between the trimmed V and J ends, which lost 1 base and 6 bases, there was a span of 12 bases. The CDR3 protein is CASSEWFKGDEKLFF. The CDR3 DNA reads as TGTGCCAGCAGTGAATGGTTCAAGGGGGATGAAAAACTGTTTTTT.

J is TRBJ2-7 and V is TRBV10-1; the match to TRBD1 covers 9 bases. Germline V lookup: CDR1 WNHNN, CDR2 SYGVQD (reference sequence). This CDR3 region has 14 residues. V was pared by 6 bases and J by 3 bases, with 6 bases of the junction left unmatched. CDR3 sequence: CASSTGTGFYEQYF. CDR3 coding DNA: TGCGCCAGCAGCACCGGGACAGGGTTCTACGAGCAGTACTTC.